What follows are 21 T cell receptor beta chains derived from one specimen sequenced in a study of identifying expanded T cells in peripheral blood (dated by TCRdb to about 2019). The method was the immunoSEQ multiplex PCR assay. The table comes from immuneACCESS by way of TCRdb, which keeps in-frame sequences with V and J called. Part of the clones is missing from these tables; in studies checked, under half for an unresolved V gene and the rest for unknown reasons. Within this sample are over 100,000 clones, with roughly nine tenths of them counted one time only. 8% to 9% of the sample rests with the top ten. The sequenced sample was blood. The source is a person between 18 and 70 years old in good health.

This sequence joins TRBV18 and TRBJ1-2, with a weak D call TRBD1 (6 bases). CDR3 size: 16 residues. The V and J ends lost 0 bases and 4 bases respectively, with 15 bases between them. The germline V gene encodes CDR1 KGHSH and CDR2 LQKENI. CDR3 residues: CASSPPRLTRGYGYTF. CDR3 DNA: TGTGCCAGCTCACCACCGCGGCTCACCAGGGGCTATGGCTACACCTTC.

The chain couples TRBV2 to TRBJ1-2, with 7 bases lining up with TRBD1. V shed 9 bases and J 6 bases; nucleotides not matched to a gene: 22. The CDR3 consists of 17 residues. The germline V gene has CDR1 SNHLY and CDR2 FYNNEI. Written as DNA, the CDR3 is TGTGCCAGACGATGGGGTACGACCGGGACAGTGAGAAATGGCTACACCTTC. It codes for CARRWGTTGTVRNGYTF.

The genes are TRBV5-4 and TRBJ2-3, with TRBD2 as a possible D gene (5 bases). V shed 5 bases and J shed 3 bases, with 10 bases lying between them. The CDR3 has 13 residues. CDR1 SGHNT and CDR2 YYREEE come from the germline V gene (reference sequence). CDR3 loop: CASSPTGTDTQYF. CDR3 nucleotide sequence: TGTGCCAGCAGTCCGACGGGGACAGATACGCAGTATTTT.

This clone came up a few times. The gene calls are TRBV19 and TRBJ1-1; no definite D call. The germline V gene has CDR1 LNHDA and CDR2 SQIVND (reference sequence). CDR3 length: 14 amino acids. V lost 3 bases and J 4 bases, leaving 12 bases between the germline ends. CDR3 protein: CASSMMRGLTEAFF. Written as DNA, the CDR3 is TGTGCCAGTAGTATGATGCGGGGTCTCACTGAAGCTTTCTTT.

J is TRBJ2-7 and V is TRBV14; D ambiguous. The length of the CDR3 is 15 residues. V was shortened by 0 bases and J by 0 bases, with 9 bases between the two germline ends. Germline V CDR1 and CDR2: SGHDN, FVKESK. DNA of the CDR3: TGTGCCAGCAGCCAAGATCTTGGACCCTCCTACGAGCAGTACTTC. This codes for CASSQDLGPSYEQYF.

The gene calls are TRBV25-1 and TRBJ1-2, with D possibly being TRBD1 (5 bases). V was clipped by 0 bases and J by 6 bases, with 11 bases between them. This CDR3 is built from 14 residues. From germline, CDR1 is MGHDK and CDR2 SYGVNS. The CDR3, as DNA: TGTGCCAGCAGTGAATATATTGGGGGGGATGGCTACACCTTC. This sequence encodes CASSEYIGGDGYTF.

The chain joins TRBV4-1 to TRBJ2-7; 7 bases line up with TRBD1. CDR1 is MGHRA, CDR2 YSYEKL, per germline. The CDR3 is 13 amino acids. Trimming removed 5 bases from V and 2 bases from J; junction bases left unmatched: 3. This CDR3 reads CASSRDSAYEQYF. DNA for the CDR3: TGCGCCAGCAGCAGGGACAGCGCCTACGAGCAGTACTTC.

V is TRBV10-3 and J is TRBJ2-6; D is uncertain. Germline V gene data show CDR1 as ENHRY and CDR2 as SYGVKD. V was clipped by 3 bases and J by 0 bases, with 6 bases between them. The CDR3 length is 15 residues. CDR3 nucleotides: TGTGCCATCAGTGAAGGTTACTCTGGGGCCAACGTCCTGACTTTC. Protein product: CAISEGYSGANVLTF.

The V gene is TRBV28, the J gene TRBJ2-7; 8 bases agree with TRBD1. This CDR3 spans 14 amino acids. Germline assignment: CDR1 MDHEN and CDR2 SYDVKM. Losses at the gene ends were 7 bases for V and 2 bases for J; bases not matched to a gene: 7. The CDR3 is CASTPGGPAYEQYF. The CDR3 DNA follows: TGTGCCAGCACTCCAGGGGGCCCGGCCTACGAGCAGTACTTC.

V and J are TRBV6-6 and TRBJ1-1, with D perhaps TRBD1 (6 bases). The V gene's germline CDR1 is MNHNY and CDR2 SVGAGI (reference sequence). This CDR3 comprises 15 residues. V lost 6 bases to trimming and J lost 5 bases, with 19 bases between them. The CDR3 DNA is TGTGCCAGCAGCGACGGGCAGGGGAGGGAGACTGAAGCTTTCTTT. Its protein is CASSDGQGRETEAFF.

The V gene is TRBV21-1, the J gene TRBJ2-1; TRBD2 is the table's D call, not checked against the DNA. TRBV21-1 is flagged as a pseudogene. The CDR3 loop spans 16 amino acids. The DNA of the CDR3 is TGTGCCAGCCACCCTCGGGGACTCCTATCTTACAATGAGCAGTTCTTC. Translated: CASHPRGLLSYNEQFF.

Written as DNA, the CDR3 is TGTGCCAGCAGCAAAAAGTGCGCACAGAATAATGAAAAACTGTTTTTT. It yields the protein CASSKKCAQNNEKLFF. The V and J genes are TRBV21-1 and TRBJ1-4; TRBD1, as called in the table, went unchecked against the DNA. TRBV21-1 represents a pseudogene. This CDR3 spans 16 amino acids.

CDR3 coding DNA: TGTGCCAGCAGCCGGTCAACTAATGAAAAACTGTTTTTT. This translates into CASSRSTNEKLFF. J is TRBJ1-4 and V is TRBV7-2, with no clear D. V shed 5 bases and J shed 0 bases, with 4 bases lying between them. CDR3 length equals 13 residues. The germline CDR1 and CDR2 sequences are SGHTA and FQGNSA.

CDR3 sequence reads: CASSLVLAGGEQFF. The CDR3 coding sequence is TGTGCCAGCAGCTTAGTCCTAGCGGGAGGTGAGCAGTTCTTC. This chain joins TRBV7-3 and TRBJ2-1; 11 bases fit TRBD2. The CDR3 is 14 residues long. CDR1 SGHTA and CDR2 FQGTGA come from the germline V gene. V gave up 2 bases and J gave up 9 bases; unmatched junction bases: 3.

V usage is TRBV28 and J usage is TRBJ2-5, with D possibly matching TRBD2 (6 bases). Germline V lookup: CDR1 MDHEN, CDR2 SYDVKM. V shed 1 base and J shed 4 bases, with 10 bases lying between them. The CDR3 is 14 residues long. CDR3 coding DNA: TGTGCCAGCAGTTTATCTGGGGGAGGAGAGACCCAGTACTTC. It yields the protein CASSLSGGGETQYF.

This clone showed up just a few times. The chain uses TRBV14 and TRBJ2-5; D gene ambiguous. Germline CDR1 is SGHDN and CDR2 is FVKESK. This CDR3 has 14 amino acids. V shed 1 base and J shed 5 bases, with 11 bases lying between them. CDR3 residues: CASSQGLGRETQYF. CDR3 bases: TGTGCCAGCAGCCAAGGGTTGGGTAGGGAGACCCAGTACTTC.

The chain links TRBV30 to TRBJ1-2; D call uncertain. V gave up 1 base and J gave up 0 bases, with 9 bases separating them. From germline, CDR1 is GTSNPN and CDR2 SVGIG (reference sequence). CDR3 length equals 14 residues. This chain's CDR3 is CAWSEQITNYGYTF. For the CDR3, the DNA is TGTGCCTGGAGTGAACAGATCACTAACTATGGCTACACCTTC.

The chain recombines TRBV6-5 with TRBJ2-7; D remains unclear. Germline lookup yields CDR1 MNHEY and CDR2 SVGAGI. Trimming removed 5 bases from V and 2 bases from J, with 10 bases in between. This CDR3 comprises 13 residues. The CDR3 DNA follows: TGTGCCAGCAGTCTTCAGGTTCCCTACGAGCAGTACTTC. Translated, it gives CASSLQVPYEQYF.

The genes are TRBV19 and TRBJ2-7; no reliable D call. V was pared by 4 bases and J by 0 bases, with 7 bases between. The germline CDR1 and CDR2 sequences are LNHDA and SQIVND (reference sequence). The CDR3 covers 13 residues. The CDR3 region has the DNA TGTGCCAGTAGTACTCCGAGCTCCTACGAGCAGTACTTC. Translating gives CASSTPSSYEQYF.

The chain employs TRBV7-2 and TRBJ2-7, with 7 bases identical to TRBD2. V lost 6 bases, J lost 3 bases, and 8 bases stayed unmatched. Germline-derived CDR1 and CDR2 are SGHTA and FQGNSA. This CDR3 comprises 14 residues. This CDR3 is CASRKAGPFYEQYF. Here the CDR3 DNA reads TGTGCCAGCAGAAAAGCGGGACCTTTCTACGAGCAGTACTTC.

The chain couples TRBV27 to TRBJ2-7; perhaps TRBD1 as D (6 bases). Germline V gives CDR1 MNHEY, CDR2 SMNVEV (reference sequence). V lost 5 bases to trimming and J lost 3 bases, with 14 bases between them. The CDR3 extends over 14 amino acids. CDR3 amino acids: CASSAIGTIYEQYF. Here the CDR3 DNA reads TGTGCCAGCAGTGCGATTGGGACAATCTACGAGCAGTACTTC.